This TCR beta chain was retrieved from a study of PD-1 blockade in classical Hodgkin lymphoma. Specified time point: cycle 4 day 1 (C4D1), after five to seven weeks of nivolumab. Relapses following autologous stem cell transplantation were seen in all patients, with brentuximab vedotin exposure varying. Best overall response was complete response, partial response or progressive disease in these relapsed/refractory classical Hodgkin lymphoma patients. Only in-frame clones appear in the TCRdb table, and some are missing; sequencing was by immunoSEQ multiplex PCR. The data show some 39,000 clones, more than 70% seen once. The CDR3 spans 13 residues. Germline lookup yields CDR1 LNHDA and CDR2 SQIVND (reference sequence). V gave up 7 bases and J gave up 6 bases, with 15 bases separating them.

This clonotype originated in a human donor with classical Hodgkin lymphoma. The sequencing here drew on peripheral blood mononuclear cells (PBMCs), taken before the fourth cycle of nivolumab. The genes are TRBV19 and TRBJ1-1; D is perhaps TRBD1 (6 bases). Here the CDR3 DNA reads TGTGCCAGTACCCATTGGGAGGGGGCTGAAGCTTTCTTT. Residues: CASTHWEGAEAFF.